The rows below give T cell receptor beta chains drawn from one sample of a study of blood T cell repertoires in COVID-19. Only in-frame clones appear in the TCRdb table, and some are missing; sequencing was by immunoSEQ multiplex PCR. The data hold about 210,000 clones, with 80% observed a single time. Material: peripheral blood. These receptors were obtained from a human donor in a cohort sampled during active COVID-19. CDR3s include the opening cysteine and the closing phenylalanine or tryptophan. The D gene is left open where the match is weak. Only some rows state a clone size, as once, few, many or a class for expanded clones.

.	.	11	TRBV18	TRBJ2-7	CASSSPDEQYF	TGTGCCAGCTCAAGCCCCGACGAGCAGTACTTC
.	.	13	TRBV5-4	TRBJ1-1	CASSLVRGTEAFF	TGTGCCAGCAGCTTGGTGCGGGGCACTGAAGCTTTCTTT
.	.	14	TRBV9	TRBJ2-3	CASSRSGHTDTQYF	TGTGCCAGCAGCCGTAGCGGACACACAGATACGCAGTATTTT
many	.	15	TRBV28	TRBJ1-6	CASSLSRRDGSPLHF	TGTGCCAGCAGTTTAAGCAGGAGGGATGGTTCACCCCTCCACTTT
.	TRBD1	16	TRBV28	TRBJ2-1	CASRPGTGGTYNEQFF	TGTGCCAGCAGACCCGGGACAGGGGGCACCTACAATGAGCAGTTCTTC
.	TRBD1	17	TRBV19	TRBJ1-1	CASSIPPGTDMNTEAFF	TGTGCCAGTAGTATACCCCCCGGGACAGACATGAACACTGAAGCTTTCTTT
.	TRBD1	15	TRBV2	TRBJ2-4	CASSTDRGAKNIQYF	TGTGCCAGCAGTACGGACAGGGGGGCCAAAAACATTCAGTACTTC
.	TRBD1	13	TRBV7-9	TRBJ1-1	CASRGGTGTEAFF	TGTGCCAGCAGGGGAGGGACAGGGACTGAAGCTTTCTTT
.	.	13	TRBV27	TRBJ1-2	CASSLRQNYGYTF	TGTGCCAGCAGTTTGAGGCAGAACTATGGCTACACCTTC
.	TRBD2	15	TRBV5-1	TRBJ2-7	CASSSGAGVSYEQYF	TGCGCCAGCAGCTCGGGAGCGGGAGTGTCCTACGAGCAGTACTTC
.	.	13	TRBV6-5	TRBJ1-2	CANSTPQGYGYTF	TGTGCCAACTCGACCCCCCAGGGCTATGGCTACACCTTC
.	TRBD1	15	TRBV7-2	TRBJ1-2	CASSLQGAALGGYTF	TGTGCCAGCAGCTTACAGGGGGCTGCTCTCGGTGGCTACACCTTC
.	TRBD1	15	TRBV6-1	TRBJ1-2	CASSERLGTGYGYTF	TGTGCCAGCAGTGAACGGCTAGGGACAGGGTACGGCTACACCTTC
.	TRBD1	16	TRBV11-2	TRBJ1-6	CASSSHPGQGDSPLHF	TGTGCCAGCAGCTCCCATCCGGGACAGGGGGATTCACCCCTCCACTTT
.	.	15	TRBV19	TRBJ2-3	CASSFLASSTDTQYF	TGTGCCAGTAGTTTTCTAGCATCGAGCACAGATACGCAGTATTTT
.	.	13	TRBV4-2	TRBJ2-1	CASSQSPQELSFF	TGTGCCAGCAGCCAATCCCCGCAAGAGCTGTCGTTCTTC
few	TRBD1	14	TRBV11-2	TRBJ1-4	CASSLDRGSEKLFF	TGTGCCAGCAGCTTAGACAGGGGGTCTGAAAAACTGTTTTTT
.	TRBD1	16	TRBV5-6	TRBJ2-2	CASSSFVRQGAGELFF	TGTGCCAGCAGCTCTTTCGTAAGACAGGGGGCCGGGGAGCTGTTTTTT
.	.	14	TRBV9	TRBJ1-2	CASSSGTRNYGYTF	TGTGCCAGCAGCTCCGGGACAAGGAACTATGGCTACACCTTC
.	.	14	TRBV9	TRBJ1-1	CASSPGSGWTEAFF	TGTGCCAGCAGCCCGGGTTCCGGGTGGACTGAAGCTTTCTTT
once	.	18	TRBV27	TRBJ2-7	CASSLLRGRASSLYEQYF	TGTGCCAGCAGTTTATTAAGGGGGAGGGCCTCCTCCCTCTACGAGCAGTACTTC
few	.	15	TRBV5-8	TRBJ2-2	CASSPRTVIGGELFF	TGTGCCAGCAGCCCACGGACAGTAATCGGCGGGGAGCTGTTTTTT
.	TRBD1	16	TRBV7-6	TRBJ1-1	CASSFDTGGIQTEAFF	TGTGCCAGCAGCTTTGACACAGGGGGGATTCAGACTGAAGCTTTCTTT
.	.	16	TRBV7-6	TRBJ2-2	CASSRTTGSNTGELFF	TGTGCCAGCAGCCGTACGACAGGATCGAACACCGGGGAGCTGTTTTTT
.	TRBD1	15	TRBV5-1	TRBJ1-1	CASSLGGQGNTEAFF	TGCGCCAGCAGCTTGGGAGGACAGGGGAACACTGAAGCTTTCTTT
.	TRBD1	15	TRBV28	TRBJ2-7	CASSRDRWGSYEQYF	TGTGCCAGCAGTCGGGACAGGTGGGGGTCCTACGAGCAGTACTTC
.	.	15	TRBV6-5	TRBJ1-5	CASSPRRLQDQPQHF	TGTGCCAGCAGCCCCCGGCGGCTACAGGATCAGCCCCAGCATTTT
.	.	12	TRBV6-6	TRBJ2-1	CATKWEEGEQFF	TGTGCCACCAAATGGGAGGAAGGTGAGCAGTTCTTC
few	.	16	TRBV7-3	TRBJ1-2	CASSSTPGGANYGYTF	TGTGCCAGCAGCTCCACCCCGGGGGGGGCGAACTATGGCTACACCTTC
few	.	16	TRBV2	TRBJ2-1	CASRQERASSYNEQFF	TGTGCCAGCAGACAGGAGCGGGCTAGCTCCTACAATGAGCAGTTCTTC
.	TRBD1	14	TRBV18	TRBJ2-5	CASSLRTGEETQYF	TGTGCCAGCTCACTAAGGACAGGGGAAGAGACCCAGTACTTC
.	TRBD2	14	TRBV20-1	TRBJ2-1	CSASKRGPYNEQFF	TGCAGTGCTAGTAAGCGGGGGCCTTACAATGAGCAGTTCTTC
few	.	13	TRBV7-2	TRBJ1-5	CASSLVQAQPQHF	TGTGCCAGCAGCTTAGTTCAGGCTCAGCCCCAGCATTTT
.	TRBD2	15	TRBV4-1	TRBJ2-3	CASSLGTSGGDTQYF	TGCGCCAGCAGCCTAGGAACTAGCGGGGGGGATACGCAGTATTTT
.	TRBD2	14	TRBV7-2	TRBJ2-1	CASSLSGRGNEQFF	TGTGCCAGCAGCTTAAGCGGGAGAGGCAATGAGCAGTTCTTC
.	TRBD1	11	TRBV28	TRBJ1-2	CASKIGGGYTF	TGTGCCAGCAAGATAGGGGGCGGCTACACCTTC
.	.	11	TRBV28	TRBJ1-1	CASSLSTEAFF	TGTGCCAGCAGTCTAAGTACTGAAGCTTTCTTT
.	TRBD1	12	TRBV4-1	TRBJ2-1	CASGTGYNEQFF	TGCGCCAGTGGGACAGGGTACAATGAGCAGTTCTTC
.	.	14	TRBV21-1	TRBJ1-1	CASSKGAKNTEAFF	TGTGCCAGCAGCAAAGGGGCCAAGAACACTGAAGCTTTCTTT
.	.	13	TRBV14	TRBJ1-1	CASSQDYVTEAFF	TGTGCCAGCAGCCAAGATTATGTGACTGAAGCTTTCTTT
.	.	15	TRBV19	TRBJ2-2	CASSDPGLNTGELFF	TGTGCCAGTAGTGATCCGGGACTGAACACCGGGGAGCTGTTTTTT
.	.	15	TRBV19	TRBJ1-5	CASSIIFFGDQPQHF	TGTGCCAGTAGTATTATCTTTTTCGGGGATCAGCCCCAGCATTTT
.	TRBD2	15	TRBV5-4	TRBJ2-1	CASSLGGGAYNEQFF	TGTGCCAGCAGCTTGGGCGGGGGAGCCTACAATGAGCAGTTCTTC
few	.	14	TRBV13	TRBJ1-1	CASSFGHKNTEAFF	TGTGCCAGCAGCTTCGGACACAAGAACACTGAAGCTTTCTTT
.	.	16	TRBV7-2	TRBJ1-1	CASIPGGGVYGTEAFF	TGTGCCAGCATCCCCGGGGGAGGGGTATATGGCACTGAAGCTTTCTTT
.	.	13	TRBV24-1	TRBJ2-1	CATSQGSRNEQFF	TGTGCCACTTCCCAAGGTTCTAGGAATGAGCAGTTCTTC
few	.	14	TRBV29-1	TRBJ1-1	CSVSQSGERTEAFF	TGCAGCGTTTCTCAATCGGGAGAAAGAACTGAAGCTTTCTTT
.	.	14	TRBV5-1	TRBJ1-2	CASSLTGPNYGYTF	TGCGCCAGCAGCTTGACAGGACCTAACTATGGCTACACCTTC
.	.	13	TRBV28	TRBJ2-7	CASSFLGRGEQYF	TGTGCCAGCAGTTTCCTGGGCAGGGGTGAGCAGTACTTC
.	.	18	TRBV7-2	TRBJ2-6	CASSLLYQGSSGANVLTF	TGTGCCAGCAGCCTATTGTACCAGGGAAGCTCTGGGGCCAACGTCCTGACTTTC
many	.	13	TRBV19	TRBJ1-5	CASSMEGGRPQHF	TGTGCCAGTAGTATGGAAGGGGGACGGCCCCAGCATTTT
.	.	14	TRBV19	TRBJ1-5	CASSLSYSNQPQHF	TGTGCCAGTAGTCTATCCTATAGCAATCAGCCCCAGCATTTT
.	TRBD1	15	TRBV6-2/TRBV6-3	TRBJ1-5	CASSSDRGSLQPQHF	TGTGCCAGCAGTTCCGACAGGGGGAGTCTTCAGCCCCAGCATTTT